Sequencing of this TCR beta chain was carried out in a study of blood T cell repertoires in COVID-19. Overall study: Sites in the United States, Italy and Spain provided acute and convalescent COVID-19 samples. PBMCs, B-cell-depleted T cells, or T cells were the source of the cDNA or gDNA that made up the material.

This clone was counted ten times or more. CDR3 length: 17 residues. V shed 3 bases and J 5 bases; nucleotides not matched to a gene: 13. Germline values: CDR1 MNHNS, CDR2 SASEGT. Authors' processing steps: How many nucleated cells were present was estimated from reference gene primer amplification. Generated by immunoSEQ multiplex PCR, the TCRdb table keeps only in-frame clones and is missing some. V, J and clone size are those of that table, while D and trimming were read from the DNA. The repertoire includes some 260,000 clones, roughly three quarters of them detected once, and around 4.1% sits in the top ten.

The chain links TRBV6-1 to TRBJ2-1; 7 bases agree with TRBD1. The clonotype originates from a woman in her 40s with active or convalescent COVID-19. The sequencing sample was made of peripheral blood. CDR3 sequence: CASSEGTSGQVHNEQFF. As DNA, the CDR3 is TGTGCCAGCAGTGAGGGGACCTCCGGACAGGTACACAATGAGCAGTTCTTC.